The source of this T cell receptor (beta chain) is a study of cytomegalovirus exposure and HLA in healthy donors. Points from the study as a whole: According to the study, 160 or so TCR beta chains were cytomegalovirus-associated. First-cohort TCR clusters tended to co-occur in the 90 to 150 validation repertoires, a later analysis found. In vitro confirmation showed three CMV-associated chains to be CMV antigen specific. Cytomegalovirus status, reportedly, was diagnosed with high specificity and sensitivity by the classifier.

This CDR3 region has 12 residues. Trimming left V 8 bases short and J 3 bases short, with 10 bases between. Germline CDR1 and CDR2: LNHDA and SQIVND (reference sequence). Regarding this clone: Antigen specificity is unknown.

Clones were read by immunoSEQ multiplex PCR, and TCRdb kept only the in-frame ones, dropping some. Of more than 110,000 clones in the sample, about 86% are singletons; the top ten hold roughly 3%. The chain links TRBV19 to TRBJ1-1; D is undetermined. The clonotype was recovered from a man younger than 35 in good health and CMV-seronegative. What was sequenced was PBMCs. CDR3 in DNA: TGTGCCAGTCGGGTTTTGTACACTGAAGCTTTCTTT. It is translated as CASRVLYTEAFF.